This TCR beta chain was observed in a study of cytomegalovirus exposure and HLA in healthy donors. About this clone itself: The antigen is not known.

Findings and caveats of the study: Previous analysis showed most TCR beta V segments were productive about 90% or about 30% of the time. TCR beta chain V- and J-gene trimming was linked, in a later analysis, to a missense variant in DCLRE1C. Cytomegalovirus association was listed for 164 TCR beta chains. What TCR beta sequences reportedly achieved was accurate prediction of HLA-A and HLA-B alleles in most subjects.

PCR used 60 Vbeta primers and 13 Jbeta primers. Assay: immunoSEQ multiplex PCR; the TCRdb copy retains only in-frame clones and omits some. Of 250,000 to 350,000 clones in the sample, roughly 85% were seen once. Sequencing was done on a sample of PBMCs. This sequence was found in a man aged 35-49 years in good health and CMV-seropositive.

CDR3 in amino acids: CASSLGQGWETQYF. CDR3 nucleotides: TGCGCCAGCAGCTTGGGACAGGGTTGGGAGACCCAGTACTTC. The rearrangement links TRBV5-1 to TRBJ2-5; the match to TRBD1 covers 7 bases. Germline assignment: CDR1 SGHRS and CDR2 YFSETQ. CDR3 length: 14 residues. V dropped 0 bases and J dropped 5; count of bases not matched to a gene: 4.